The 30 T cell receptor beta chains listed next were all sequenced from one sample in a study of shared T cell receptors in the human thymus. Generated by immunoSEQ multiplex PCR, the TCRdb table keeps only in-frame clones and is missing some. The profile shows hundreds of thousands of clones, roughly 94% of them singletons. Sequenced input: thymocytes. These receptor sequences come from a human donor.

The chain links TRBV30 to TRBJ2-3; 12 nucleotides agree with TRBD2. The V gene's germline CDR1 is GTSNPN and CDR2 SVGIG (reference sequence). CDR3 length: 13 residues. The trim removed 4 bases at V and 6 bases at J, leaving 2 bases unmatched. CDR3 in DNA: TGTGCCTGGACTAGCGGGAGGGCTGATACGCAGTATTTT. Its protein product is CAWTSGRADTQYF. Together with reference TRBV30 and TRBJ2-3, the CDR3 gives the full variable domain: SQTIHQWPATLVQPVGSPLSLECTVEGTSNPNLYWYRQAAGRGLQLLFYSVGIGQISSEVPQNLSASRPQDRQFILSSKKLLLSDSGFYLCAWTSGRADTQYFGPGTRLTVL.

The genes are TRBV27 and TRBJ1-4; 8 nucleotides line up with TRBD1. There are 14 residues in the CDR3. J was trimmed by 5 bases and V by 6 bases; bases with no gene match: 5. CDR1 is MNHEY and CDR2 is SMNVEV in the germline V gene (reference sequence). The CDR3 bases are TGTGCCAGCAGCCGGACAGGGAGGAATGAAAAACTGTTTTTT. This codes for CASSRTGRNEKLFF. Full variable domain (remainder filled in from reference TRBV27 and TRBJ1-4): EAQVTQNPRYLITVTGKKLTVTCSQNMNHEYMSWYRQDPGLGLRQIYYSMNVEVTDKGDVPEGYKVSRKEKRNFPLILESPSPNQTSLYFCASSRTGRNEKLFFGSGTQLSVL.

This chain uses TRBV18 with TRBJ1-5; D gene uncertain. Per the germline V gene, CDR1 is KGHSH and CDR2 is LQKENI. There are 16 residues in the CDR3. The V end was cut by 3 bases, the J end by 1 base, with 13 bases between. CDR3 protein: CASSPRTVKSNQPQHF. In DNA form, the CDR3 reads TGTGCCAGCTCACCTCGGACGGTGAAAAGCAATCAGCCCCAGCATTTT.

This sequence joins TRBV28 and TRBJ2-7; TRBD2 is a possible D gene (5 bases). Trimming removed 8 bases at V and 0 bases at J, with 5 bases between. The V gene's germline CDR1 is MDHEN and CDR2 SYDVKM. This CDR3 has 11 amino acids. CDR3 loop: CASGGSYEQYF. CDR3 in DNA: TGTGCCAGCGGAGGCTCCTACGAGCAGTACTTC.

V usage is TRBV7-9 and J usage is TRBJ2-3; D gene unclear. The CDR3 has 13 amino acids. Germline V gives CDR1 SEHNR, CDR2 FQNEAQ (reference sequence). V was trimmed by 7 bases and J by 14 bases, leaving 22 bases between them. The CDR3 region is CASTPDGLGDPYF. The CDR3 DNA sequence: TGTGCCAGCACCCCCGATGGGCTAGGAGATCCGTATTTT. Looking up the rest from reference TRBV7-9 and TRBJ2-3 gives the full variable domain: DTGVSQNPRHKITKRGQNVTFRCDPISEHNRLYWYRQTLGQGPEFLTYFQNEAQLEKSRLLSDRFSAERPKGSFSTLEIQRTEQGDSAMYLCASTPDGLGDPYFGPGTRLTVL.

The gene calls are TRBV19 and TRBJ1-2; 7 nucleotides agree with TRBD1. V lost 6 bases, J lost 4 bases, and 8 bases stayed unmatched. The CDR3 contains 14 residues. The germline V gene encodes CDR1 LNHDA and CDR2 SQIVND (reference sequence). The chain's CDR3 is CASRRQGGFYGYTF. The CDR3 DNA follows: TGTGCCAGTAGGAGACAGGGAGGGTTCTATGGCTACACCTTC.

About this clone: At the DNA level, this CDR3 is encoded by other sequences in the same sample as well. The chain carries TRBV5-5 and TRBJ2-7, with TRBD1 matching 9 bases. V was pared by 1 base and J by 3 bases, with 5 bases of the junction left unmatched. CDR3 length equals 15 residues. Germline assignment: CDR1 SGHKS and CDR2 YYEKEE (reference sequence). The DNA for the CDR3 is TGTGCCAGCAGCTTGAAACAGGGGGCCGACTACGAGCAGTACTTC. It encodes CASSLKQGADYEQYF. Complete variable domain (other parts from reference TRBV5-5 and TRBJ2-7): DAGVTQSPTHLIKTRGQQVTLRCSPISGHKSVSWYQQVLGQGPQFIFQYYEKEERGRGNFPDRFSARQFPNYSSELNVNALLLGDSALYLCASSLKQGADYEQYFGPGTRLTVT.

V and J are TRBV27 and TRBJ2-7; D is unclear. CDR1 is MNHEY and CDR2 is SMNVEV in the germline V gene (reference sequence). This CDR3 region has 11 residues. Trimming removed 8 bases at V and 5 bases at J, with 10 bases between. The CDR3 here is CASRVLHEQYF. CDR3 sequence (DNA): TGTGCCAGCCGCGTTTTGCACGAGCAGTACTTC.

The chain uses TRBV12-1 and TRBJ2-7; the table's D call, TRBD2, has no DNA check behind it. TRBV12-1 is a pseudogene locus. The CDR3 extends over 15 amino acids. CDR3 region: CASSFGSVSTYEQYF. The CDR3 nucleotides read TGTGCCAGCAGCTTTGGCTCGGTGAGCACCTACGAGCAGTACTTC.

The J gene is TRBJ1-2, the V gene TRBV28; D is perhaps TRBD1 (5 bases). CDR1 is MDHEN, CDR2 SYDVKM, per germline. There are 19 residues in the CDR3. With 4 bases removed from V and 2 bases from J, the gap between germline ends came to 26 bases. The CDR3 coding sequence is TGTGCCAGCAGTTGGGGGTACGAGGGCCTTTGGGGCAAAAACTATGGCTACACCTTC. It codes for CASSWGYEGLWGKNYGYTF.

The chain is built from TRBV4-3 and TRBJ2-1; D not certain. This CDR3 contains 17 residues. CDR1 is LGHNA and CDR2 is YSLEER in the germline V gene. Trimming cost V 3 bases and J 10 bases, with 25 bases left between them. The CDR3 coding sequence is TGCGCCAGCAGCCAGACGACAAGGCTCTATGGGGATCGGGAGCAGTTCTTC. This translates into CASSQTTRLYGDREQFF.

V usage is TRBV6-5 and J usage is TRBJ2-5; 9 positions match TRBD1. Germline lookup yields CDR1 MNHEY and CDR2 SVGAGI. This CDR3 is 13 amino acids long. V lost 8 bases to trimming and J lost 2 bases; unmatched junction nucleotides: 3. CDR3 loop: CASSGTGQETQYF. CDR3 in DNA: TGTGCCAGCTCCGGGACAGGGCAAGAGACCCAGTACTTC.

This chain joins TRBV27 and TRBJ1-3; no clear D gene. Germline V gene data show CDR1 as MNHEY and CDR2 as SMNVEV (reference sequence). Trimming stripped 2 bases from V and 0 bases from J, with 17 bases between. The CDR3 runs to 18 residues. CDR3 in amino acids: CASSLTLPVEGSGNTIYF. The CDR3 DNA reads as TGTGCCAGCAGTTTAACCCTACCCGTTGAGGGCTCTGGAAACACCATATATTTT.

The chain recombines TRBV11-3 with TRBJ2-1; 12 nucleotides agree with TRBD2. V was clipped by 5 bases and J by 9 bases; unmatched bases: 8. CDR1 and CDR2 from the germline V gene are SGHNT and YENEEA. This CDR3 spans 15 amino acids. CDR3 DNA sequence: TGTGCCAGCAGCCCCCGACTAGCGGGAGCTACTGAGCAGTTCTTC. Protein sequence: CASSPRLAGATEQFF.

This chain links TRBV19 with TRBJ1-1; D unresolved. Germline CDR1 is LNHDA and CDR2 is SQIVND (reference sequence). Trimming cost V 3 bases and J 0 bases, with 8 bases left between them. The length of the CDR3 is 14 residues. The CDR3 spells CASSIDTVNTEAFF. As DNA, the CDR3 is TGTGCCAGTAGTATTGACACAGTGAACACTGAAGCTTTCTTT.

The chain links TRBV4-1 to TRBJ1-4, with D perhaps matching TRBD1 (6 bases). V was trimmed by 2 bases and J by 5 bases, leaving 15 bases between them. From germline, CDR1 is MGHRA and CDR2 YSYEKL. The CDR3 loop spans 16 amino acids. The CDR3 DNA is TGCGCCAGCAGCCAAACCCGGGACACGCAAAATGAAAAACTGTTTTTT. Protein product: CASSQTRDTQNEKLFF.

The chain links TRBV18 to TRBJ2-1; D possibly corresponds to TRBD2 (6 bases). Germline V CDR1 and CDR2: KGHSH, LQKENI. V was clipped by 2 bases and J by 0 bases, with 23 bases between them. CDR3 length: 20 amino acids. CDR3 DNA sequence: TGTGCCAGCTCACCATCAAGGGCGGCCGGCGGGACTCCCTCCTACAATGAGCAGTTCTTC. This codes for CASSPSRAAGGTPSYNEQFF.

V usage is TRBV7-8 and J usage is TRBJ2-7; 7 bases are a match to TRBD1. V was clipped by 5 bases and J by 3 bases; unmatched bases: 10. The CDR3 runs 15 residues. Germline assignment: CDR1 SGHVS and CDR2 FQNEAQ. CDR3 sequence (DNA): TGTGCCAGCAGCCGGTTCGACAGGGTCAGCTACGAGCAGTACTTC. Its translation: CASSRFDRVSYEQYF.

The CDR3, as DNA: TGTGCCAGCAGCTTAGAAGACAGGGGACCCAACTATGGCTACACCTTC. Translated: CASSLEDRGPNYGYTF. V usage is TRBV7-9 and J usage is TRBJ1-2; 8 bases align to TRBD1. Germline V gives CDR1 SEHNR, CDR2 FQNEAQ (reference sequence). Unmatched junction bases numbered 6, after V lost 1 base and J lost 2 bases. This CDR3 region has 16 residues.

The chain is built from TRBV29-1 and TRBJ2-1, with D perhaps matching TRBD2 (6 bases). The germline V gene has CDR1 SQVTM and CDR2 ANQGSEA. V was trimmed by 8 bases and J by 0 bases, leaving 11 bases between them. The CDR3 is made up of 13 amino acids. CDR3 DNA sequence: TGCAGCTTCCCCGGGAGCTCCTACAATGAGCAGTTCTTC. Its translation: CSFPGSSYNEQFF.

The chain combines TRBV28 with TRBJ1-5, with 11 bases fitting TRBD1. V lost 3 bases and J lost 6; bases outside the gene matches: 10. The CDR3 sequence is 17 residues long. Per the germline V gene, CDR1 is MDHEN and CDR2 is SYDVKM. CDR3 amino acids: CASSFRWTGGASQPQHF. The CDR3 DNA reads as TGTGCCAGCAGTTTCCGCTGGACAGGGGGCGCGAGTCAGCCCCAGCATTTT.

This chain links TRBV27 with TRBJ1-2; 8 nucleotides align to TRBD1. The V segment lost 5 bases and the J segment 7 bases; nucleotides outside the gene matches: 9. The CDR3 runs to 14 residues. Germline V gene data show CDR1 as MNHEY and CDR2 as SMNVEV (reference sequence). The CDR3 bases are TGTGCCAGCAGTCCCCGGACAGGGCCTCGTGGCTACACCTTC. This encodes CASSPRTGPRGYTF.

The rearrangement joins TRBV9 to TRBJ2-1; D ambiguous. CDR3 size: 14 residues. V lost 4 bases to trimming and J lost 4 bases, with 12 bases between them. CDR1 SGDLS and CDR2 YYNGEE come from the germline V gene. The CDR3 DNA follows: TGTGCCAGCAGCACTCGACAAGCTTACAATGAGCAGTTCTTC. Residues: CASSTRQAYNEQFF. The whole variable domain, remainder taken from reference TRBV9 and TRBJ2-1, is DSGVTQTPKHLITATGQRVTLRCSPRSGDLSVYWYQQSLDQGLQFLIQYYNGEERAKGNILERFSAQQFPDLHSELNLSSLELGDSALYFCASSTRQAYNEQFFGPGTRLTVL.

The chain employs TRBV7-6 and TRBJ1-5; possibly TRBD1 for D (6 bases). The CDR3 has 17 residues. The germline V gene has CDR1 SGHVS and CDR2 FNYEAQ. The V end was cut by 1 base, the J end by 7 bases, with 20 bases between. The CDR3 spells CASSLVQDSAKHQPQHF. The CDR3 DNA reads as TGTGCCAGCAGCTTAGTGCAGGACAGCGCTAAACACCAGCCCCAGCATTTT.

V is TRBV5-6 and J is TRBJ1-1, with D possibly matching TRBD1 (6 bases). The V and J ends lost 1 base and 4 bases respectively, with 17 bases between them. Germline CDR1 is SGHDT and CDR2 is YYEEEE. The CDR3 totals 16 residues. The CDR3 here is CASSLCSGGRVTEAFF. The CDR3, as DNA: TGTGCCAGCAGCTTGTGTTCCGGGGGGCGGGTCACTGAAGCTTTCTTT.

Turning to this clone: Other DNA sequences in the sample encode the same CDR3. The rearrangement uses TRBV5-1 and TRBJ2-3; D perhaps matches TRBD2 (6 bases). The CDR3 is made up of 15 amino acids. The ends were cut back, 7 bases at V and 1 base at J, with 16 bases in the middle. CDR1 and CDR2 (germline): SGHRS, YFSETQ. The CDR3 region is CASFEDGSGTDTQYF. The CDR3 DNA sequence: TGCGCCAGCTTCGAGGACGGGAGCGGCACAGATACGCAGTATTTT.

The chain links TRBV28 to TRBJ2-1; 7 bases line up with TRBD2. V was pared by 3 bases and J by 1 base, with 9 bases of the junction left unmatched. Germline-derived CDR1 and CDR2 are MDHEN and SYDVKM. The CDR3 is made up of 17 amino acids. CDR3 region: CASSFSGYPTSYNEQFF. The DNA of the CDR3 is TGTGCCAGCAGTTTTAGCGGGTACCCAACTTCCTACAATGAGCAGTTCTTC.

This rearrangement joins TRBV14 to TRBJ2-3, with 7 bases matching TRBD2. Germline CDR1 SGHDN, CDR2 FVKESK. The junction had 3 bases not matched to a gene; V was cut back by 1 base and J by 2 bases. The CDR3 covers 15 residues. The CDR3 is CASSQGDYSTDTQYF. CDR3 nucleotides: TGTGCCAGCAGCCAAGGGGACTATTCCACAGATACGCAGTATTTT.

The chain uses TRBV28 and TRBJ1-1; D perhaps matches TRBD1 (6 bases). The germline CDR1 and CDR2 sequences are MDHEN and SYDVKM. With 5 bases removed from V and 7 bases from J, the gap between germline ends came to 17 bases. The CDR3 totals 14 residues. The CDR3 region has the DNA TGTGCCAGCAGTCCAGGCCTGACAGGCTTTGAAGCTTTCTTT. Protein sequence: CASSPGLTGFEAFF.

The chain recombines TRBV6-5 with TRBJ1-3, with D possibly being TRBD1 (5 bases). This CDR3 spans 16 amino acids. V was shortened by 2 bases and J by 0 bases, with 11 bases between the two germline ends. Germline assignment: CDR1 MNHEY and CDR2 SVGAGI. The CDR3 DNA reads as TGTGCCAGCAGTTACGGGACTCCGAACTCTGGAAACACCATATATTTT. It is translated as CASSYGTPNSGNTIYF.